Listed below are T cell receptor beta chains from one sample, sequenced in a study of T cells in Graves' hyperthyroidism and ophthalmopathy. TCRdb re-analysed the multiplex PCR reads in MiXCR, keeping a single row per CDR3 protein. The table includes 500,000 to 600,000 distinct CDR3 sequences, under 60% detected once. The specimen sequenced was peripheral blood or thyroid tissue (not recorded which). The receptors come from a woman aged 18-29 years with Graves' hyperthyroidism. Both conserved end residues are part of each CDR3. The D gene is left open where the match is weak. A row's size may be missing; if present it is once, few, many or a size class.

many	TRBJ1-2	.	TRBV20-1	CSARDRRKDGYTF	TGCAGTGCTAGAGACAGGAGGAAGGACGGCTACACCTTC
once	TRBJ2-1	TRBD2	TRBV7-3	CASSALAGGYNEQFF	TGTGCCAGCAGCGCTCTAGCGGGAGGGTACAATGAGCAGTTCTTC
once	TRBJ2-6	TRBD2	TRBV29-1	CTLGASGSGGANVLTF	TGCACCCTTGGGGCTAGCGGGAGTGGTGGGGCCAACGTCCTGACTTTC
few	TRBJ2-7	.	TRBV4-1	CASSQDLVSPYEQYF	TGCGCCAGCAGCCAAGATCTGGTCTCCCCTTACGAGCAGTACTTC
many	TRBJ2-7	.	TRBV10-3	CVRPSDGPYEQYF	TGTGTCCGGCCGTCGGACGGGCCCTACGAGCAGTACTTC
.	TRBJ2-7	TRBD1	TRBV20-1	CSAREDRWDEQYF	TGCAGTGCTAGAGAGGACAGGTGGGACGAGCAGTACTTC
.	TRBJ1-1	.	TRBV7-2	CASSQGGMNTEAFF	TGCGCCAGCAGCCAAGGGGGGATGAACACTGAAGCTTTCTTT
many	TRBJ2-6	TRBD1	TRBV19	CASSPAVDRVRTGANVLTF	TGTGCCAGTAGTCCAGCGGTTGACAGGGTAAGAACTGGGGCCAACGTCCTGACTTTC
many	TRBJ2-2	TRBD2	TRBV20-1	CSARDERDLTGELFF	TGCAGTGCTAGGGACGAGCGGGACCTTACCGGGGAGCTGTTTTTT
.	TRBJ2-2	TRBD2	TRBV6-6	CASSPVSPAGGTGELFF	TGTGCCAGCAGCCCAGTATCACCCGCGGGAGGAACCGGGGAGCTGTTTTTT
.	TRBJ1-2	TRBD1	TRBV20-1	CSASNRDRGRTNYGYTF	TGCAGTGCTAGCAACCGGGACAGGGGGAGGACGAACTATGGCTACACCTTC
.	TRBJ2-2	TRBD1	TRBV4-3	CASSQAPQGGTGELFF	TGCGCCAGCAGCCAAGCCCCACAGGGGGGCACCGGGGAGCTGTTTTTT
.	TRBJ2-7	.	TRBV2	CASSVNRGSGYEQYF	TGTGCCAGCAGTGTCAATCGGGGGTCGGGGTACGAGCAGTACTTC
.	TRBJ1-3	TRBD1	TRBV7-9	CASSVGQSDSAGNTIYF	TGTGCCAGCAGCGTGGGACAGTCCGACAGTGCTGGAAACACCATATATTTT
.	TRBJ2-3	.	TRBV29-1	CSVEEGLGQGSQDTQYF	TGCAGCGTTGAAGAAGGGCTAGGGCAGGGGTCTCAAGATACGCAGTATTTT
.	TRBJ2-7	.	TRBV7-9	CASSGSVDEQYF	TGTGCCAGCAGCGGTAGTGTAGACGAGCAGTACTTC
.	TRBJ2-6	.	TRBV20-1	CSARVQGNTGANVLTF	TGCAGTGCTAGAGTACAGGGCAACACCGGGGCCAACGTCCTGACTTTC
many	TRBJ2-7	.	TRBV6-5	CATQDSDSYEQYF	TGTGCCACCCAAGACAGTGACTCCTACGAGCAGTACTTC
.	TRBJ1-2	TRBD1	TRBV6-1	CASSQGEGYYGYTF	TGTGCCAGCAGTCAGGGGGAGGGCTACTATGGCTACACCTTC
many	TRBJ1-2	.	TRBV19	CASLGAIYGYTF	TGTGCCAGTCTCGGGGCAATCTATGGCTACACCTTC
many	TRBJ2-7	TRBD1	TRBV27	CASQSGTGYEQYF	TGTGCCAGCCAGTCCGGGACAGGGTACGAGCAGTACTTC
many	TRBJ1-5	.	TRBV24-1	CATSVGGLGNQPQHF	TGTGCCACCAGTGTTGGGGGGTTGGGCAATCAGCCCCAGCATTTT
many	TRBJ2-7	.	TRBV4-3	CASSQEWGAYEQYF	TGCGCCAGCAGCCAAGAATGGGGGGCCTACGAGCAGTACTTC
.	TRBJ2-7	TRBD2	TRBV29-1	CSVEGVASGRAGGYEQYF	TGCAGCGTTGAGGGGGTGGCTAGCGGGAGGGCCGGTGGCTACGAGCAGTACTTC
.	TRBJ2-3	.	TRBV2	CASSVWLSTDTQYF	TGTGCCAGCAGTGTTTGGTTATCGACAGATACGCAGTATTTT
many	TRBJ1-3	.	TRBV6-6	CASRYTREMGNTIYF	TGTGCCAGCAGATACACCAGGGAGATGGGAAACACCATATATTTT
.	TRBJ2-5	TRBD1	TRBV7-9	CASSRWTGIGETQYF	TGTGCCAGCAGCCGCTGGACAGGGATCGGAGAGACCCAGTACTTC
many	TRBJ2-7	.	TRBV6-1	CASSEEKGGSYEQYF	TGTGCCAGCAGTGAAGAAAAGGGGGGTTCCTACGAGCAGTACTTC
many	TRBJ2-2	.	TRBV27	CASRSTGELFF	TGTGCCAGCAGGAGCACCGGGGAGCTGTTTTTT
many	TRBJ2-7	.	TRBV4-1	CASSPHGVHYEQYF	TGCGCCAGCAGCCCCCATGGCGTTCACTACGAGCAGTACTTC
.	TRBJ2-7	.	TRBV7-2	CASSLGGSAYEQYF	TGTGCCAGCAGCTTAGGGGGTAGCGCGTACGAGCAGTACTTC
many	TRBJ1-5	TRBD1	TRBV24-1	CATSDLGGTGSYSNQPQHF	TGTGCCACCAGTGATTTAGGCGGGACAGGGTCATATAGCAATCAGCCCCAGCATTTT
.	TRBJ1-5	TRBD1	TRBV7-9	CASRLQGGSQPQHF	TGTGCCAGCAGACTTCAGGGGGGTTCCCAGCCCCAGCATTTT
many	TRBJ2-2	.	TRBV9	CASTSSGELFF	TGTGCCAGCACTAGCTCCGGGGAGCTGTTTTTT
.	TRBJ1-3	.	TRBV7-9	CASSLAGGDGNTIYF	TGTGCCAGCAGCTTAGCGGGCGGGGATGGAAACACCATATATTTT
.	TRBJ2-5	.	TRBV15	CATSRGPGGGQPQYF	TGTGCCACCAGCAGAGGTCCGGGGGGCGGTCAGCCCCAGTACTTC
many	TRBJ2-7	.	TRBV7-9	CASTQKGNSYEQYF	TGTGCCAGCACCCAGAAGGGCAACTCCTACGAGCAGTACTTC
.	TRBJ1-1	TRBD1	TRBV7-6	CASSARDRVSPEAFF	TGTGCCAGCAGCGCCCGGGACAGGGTGAGCCCTGAAGCTTTCTTT
few	TRBJ1-1	.	TRBV18	CASSSYREGTEAFF	TGTGCCAGCTCATCTTACAGGGAAGGCACTGAAGCTTTCTTT
few	TRBJ1-3	.	TRBV29-1	CSVEPLSGNTIYF	TGCAGCGTTGAACCTCTCTCTGGAAACACCATATATTTT
.	TRBJ2-6	TRBD1	TRBV5-1	CASSKGQGATGANVLTF	TGCGCCAGCAGCAAGGGACAGGGGGCTACTGGGGCCAACGTCCTGACTTTC